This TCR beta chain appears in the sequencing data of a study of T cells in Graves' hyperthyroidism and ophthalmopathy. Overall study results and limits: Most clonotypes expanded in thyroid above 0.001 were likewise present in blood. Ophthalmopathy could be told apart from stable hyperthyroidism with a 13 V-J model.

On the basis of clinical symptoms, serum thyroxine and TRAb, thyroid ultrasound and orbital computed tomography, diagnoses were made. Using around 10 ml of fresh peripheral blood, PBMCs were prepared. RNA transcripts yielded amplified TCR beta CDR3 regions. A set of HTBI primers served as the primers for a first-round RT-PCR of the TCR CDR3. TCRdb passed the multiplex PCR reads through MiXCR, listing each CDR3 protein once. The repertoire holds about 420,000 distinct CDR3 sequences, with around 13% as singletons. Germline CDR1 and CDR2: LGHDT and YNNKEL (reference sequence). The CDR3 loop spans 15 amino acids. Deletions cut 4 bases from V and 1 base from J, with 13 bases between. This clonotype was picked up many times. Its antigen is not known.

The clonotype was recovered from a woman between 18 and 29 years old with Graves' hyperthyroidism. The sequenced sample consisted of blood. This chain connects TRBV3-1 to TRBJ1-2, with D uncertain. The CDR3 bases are TGTGCCAGCAGCCGGGGAGGACCTGGTAACTATGGCTACACCTTC. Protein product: CASSRGGPGNYGYTF.